The clone carrying this T cell receptor (beta chain) was picked up a small number of times. Next came a second PCR, run for roughly 6 to 11 cycles, which used a sample-barcoded 5' primer along with a J-beta primer mix. TCRdb reanalysed the 5' RACE reads using MiXCR and keeps one entry per CDR3 protein. The sample carries 1 million to 1.2 million distinct CDR3 sequences, 35% to 40% recorded once. This specimen belongs to a study of blood T cells in healthy people across ages. Per individual sample, total RNA of at least 5 micrograms was extracted. Germline CDR1 and CDR2: MNHEY and SMNVEV (reference sequence). Trimming cost V 5 bases and J 0 bases, with 14 bases left between them. The length of the CDR3 is 15 residues.

J is TRBJ2-7 and V is TRBV27, with D hard to call. The sample was blood. This clonotype originated in a young man in good health. CDR3 sequence: CASSVNGWTSYEQYF. The DNA for the CDR3 is TGTGCCAGCAGTGTCAACGGGTGGACCTCCTACGAGCAGTACTTC.